This record looks at one T cell receptor beta chain sequence and its context. Amplification targeted TCR beta CDR3 regions from RNA transcripts. The HTBI set primed first-round TCR CDR3 RT-PCR. TCRdb passed the multiplex PCR reads through MiXCR, listing each CDR3 protein once. The data hold under 350,000 distinct CDR3 sequences, with roughly 20% observed a single time. This entry is derived from a study of T cells in Graves' hyperthyroidism and ophthalmopathy. CDR1 is SQVTM, CDR2 ANQGSEA, per germline. With 0 bases removed from V and 4 bases from J, the gap between germline ends came to 12 bases. This CDR3 is 14 amino acids long. Graves' hyperthyroidism was deemed stable absent ophthalmopathy progression within 18 months.

Material: blood. This chain uses TRBV29-1 with TRBJ1-2; D possibly corresponds to TRBD1 (5 bases). The source of this sequence is a woman aged 50 to 65 with Graves' hyperthyroidism. CDR3 sequence: CSVEDVTATYGYTF. DNA of the CDR3: TGCAGCGTTGAAGATGTGACAGCTACCTATGGCTACACCTTC.